A single sample is the source of the 2 T cell receptor beta chains below, sequenced in a study of cytomegalovirus exposure and HLA in healthy donors. Use of 60 Vbeta and 13 Jbeta primers characterized the PCR. This table comes from immunoSEQ multiplex PCR, and its TCRdb copy is limited to in-frame clones, with some not included. The sample has about 210,000 clones; around 80% are singletons. The sequenced sample consisted of PBMCs. The origin of the receptors is a man aged 35 to 55 in good health and CMV-seropositive.

The chain joins TRBV19 to TRBJ2-2; TRBD2 is a possible D gene (6 bases). This CDR3 has 15 amino acids. V lost 6 bases and J 5 bases, leaving 16 bases between the germline ends. The germline V gene has CDR1 LNHDA and CDR2 SQIVND (reference sequence). CDR3 nucleotide sequence: TGTGCCAGTAGGGAGGGCGGGACCCCAACCGGGGAGCTGTTTTTT. Encoded protein: CASREGGTPTGELFF. Using reference TRBV19 and TRBJ2-2 for the parts outside the CDR3, the full variable domain is DGGITQSPKYLFRKEGQNVTLSCEQNLNHDAMYWYRQDPGQGLRLIYYSQIVNDFQKGDIAEGYSVSREKKESFPLTVTSAQKNPTAFYLCASREGGTPTGELFFGEGSRLTVL.

V is TRBV5-1 and J is TRBJ2-3, with 10 positions matching TRBD1. The CDR3 covers 18 residues. Trimming at V came to 1 base and at J to 1 base, leaving 9 bases not matched to a gene. Germline loops: CDR1 SGHRS, CDR2 YFSETQ. The CDR3 loop is CASSLLGQGVLGTDTQYF. The CDR3 nucleotides read TGCGCCAGCAGCTTGTTAGGACAGGGGGTTTTAGGCACAGATACGCAGTATTTT.